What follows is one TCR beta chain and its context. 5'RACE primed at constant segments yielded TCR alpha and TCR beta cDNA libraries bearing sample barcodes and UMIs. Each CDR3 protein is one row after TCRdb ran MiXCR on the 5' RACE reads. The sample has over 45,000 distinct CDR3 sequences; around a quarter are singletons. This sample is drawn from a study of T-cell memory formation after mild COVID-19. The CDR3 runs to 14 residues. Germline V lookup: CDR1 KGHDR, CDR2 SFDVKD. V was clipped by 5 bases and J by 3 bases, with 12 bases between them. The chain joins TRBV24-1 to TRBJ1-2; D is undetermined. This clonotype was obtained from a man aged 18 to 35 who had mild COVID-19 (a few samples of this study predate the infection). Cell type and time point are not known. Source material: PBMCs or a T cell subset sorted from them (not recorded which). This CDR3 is CATSGIGVDYGYTF. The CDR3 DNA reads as TGTGCCACCAGTGGGATAGGTGTCGACTATGGCTACACCTTC.